The 19 T cell receptor beta chains given below trace back to one sample, sequenced in a study of T-cell reconstitution after alpha-beta-depleted transplantation in children. Library preparation (for TCRbeta) was performed with unique molecular identifiers. Via MiXCR, TCRdb re-called the PCR reads, giving one row per CDR3 protein. The sample has a few hundred thousand distinct CDR3 sequences, around 10% seen once; the top ten hold less than 25%. The source material was peripheral blood, sampled 180 days after TCRalphabeta/CD19-depleted stem cell transplant. The receptors were sampled from a male patient aged 2-10 years who had a stem cell transplant for chronic granulomatous disease, so the T cells may come from the graft donor.

This clonotype was recorded at least ten times. The chain has TRBV6-1 and TRBJ1-5; no clear D gene. Per germline, CDR1 MNHNS and CDR2 SASEGT. V gave up 2 bases and J gave up 6 bases, with 5 bases separating them. The CDR3 totals 12 residues. The CDR3 loop is CASSESGQPQHF. CDR3 sequence (DNA): TGTGCCAGCAGTGAATCCGGTCAGCCCCAGCATTTT.

This clonotype has ten or more counts. V gene TRBV7-8 combines with J gene TRBJ1-5; TRBD1 aligns across 7 bases. J lost 7 bases, V lost 5 bases, and 8 bases had no gene match. Germline V lookup: CDR1 SGHVS, CDR2 FQNEAQ. CDR3 length: 14 residues. The DNA of the CDR3 is TGTGCCAGCAGCCCGGGGCAGGGGGGACAGCCCCAGCATTTT. Translating gives CASSPGQGGQPQHF.

The chain links TRBV5-6 to TRBJ2-5, with 7 bases that match TRBD2. The germline V gene has CDR1 SGHDT and CDR2 YYEEEE. The J segment lost 5 bases and the V segment lost 2 bases, leaving 15 bases of the junction unmatched. CDR3 size: 17 residues. CDR3 amino acids: CASSFNLAVIDSETQYF. The CDR3 bases are TGTGCCAGCAGCTTTAATCTAGCGGTCATCGATTCGGAGACCCAGTACTTC.

This clonotype was found many times. The chain combines TRBV5-1 with TRBJ1-1, with D unresolved. Germline-derived CDR1 and CDR2 are SGHRS and YFSETQ. The CDR3 totals 14 residues. Trimming cost V 4 bases and J 0 bases, with 10 bases left between them. The CDR3 is CASSPIVVNTEAFF. The CDR3 bases are TGCGCCAGCAGCCCTATAGTTGTGAACACTGAAGCTTTCTTT.

This clonotype has at least ten counts. This chain links TRBV27 with TRBJ2-3; a weak D match, TRBD1 (5 bases). Trimming stripped 1 base from V and 2 bases from J, with 16 bases between. The length of the CDR3 is 17 residues. Germline loops: CDR1 MNHEY, CDR2 SMNVEV (reference sequence). CDR3 in DNA: TGTGCCAGCAGTTTATTCAGGACGACAGATCTCACAGATACGCAGTATTTT. Residues: CASSLFRTTDLTDTQYF.

At least ten counts were recorded for this clonotype. J is TRBJ2-7 and V is TRBV20-1; 8 bases map to TRBD2. Germline-derived CDR1 and CDR2 are DFQATT and SNEGSKA (reference sequence). With 6 bases clipped from V and 5 bases from J, the junction kept 15 bases outside the gene matches. The CDR3 is 15 amino acids. CDR3 amino acids: CSAPLAGGLDHEQYF. CDR3 bases: TGCAGTGCCCCCCTCGCGGGAGGCCTTGACCACGAGCAGTACTTC.

This clonotype has a count of ten or more. The chain employs TRBV27 and TRBJ2-3; D might be TRBD1 or TRBD2, each matching 6 bases. The ends were cut back, 5 bases at V and 6 bases at J, with 15 bases in the middle. Germline values: CDR1 MNHEY, CDR2 SMNVEV (reference sequence). The CDR3 spans 14 residues. The CDR3 region has the DNA TGTGCCAGCAGTGGGGGCCTCGCGGGGGATACGCAGTATTTT. It encodes CASSGGLAGDTQYF.

The table lists this clonotype with many counts. The chain combines TRBV29-1 with TRBJ2-7; 9 nucleotides agree with TRBD2. This CDR3 spans 13 amino acids. Looked up from germline, CDR1 is SQVTM and CDR2 is ANQGSEA. Unmatched junction bases numbered 3, after V lost 4 bases and J lost 2 bases. CDR3 bases: TGCAGCGTTGCAAGCGGGGGGCCCTACGAGCAGTACTTC. It translates to CSVASGGPYEQYF.

This clonotype was counted at least ten times. V and J are TRBV20-1 and TRBJ1-6, with TRBD1 identical over 9 bases. From germline, CDR1 is DFQATT and CDR2 SNEGSKA (reference sequence). This CDR3 spans 14 amino acids. The V segment lost 1 base and the J segment 10 bases; nucleotides outside the gene matches: 5. CDR3 sequence (DNA): TGCAGTGCTAGAGCGGACAGGGGAGACTCACCCCTCCACTTT. As protein: CSARADRGDSPLHF.

This clonotype occurred many times. The rearrangement joins TRBV20-1 to TRBJ2-7, with D possibly matching TRBD1 (7 bases). This CDR3 has 13 residues. The germline V gene encodes CDR1 DFQATT and CDR2 SNEGSKA (reference sequence). Trimming pared 5 bases from V and 3 bases from J, leaving 14 bases between. CDR3 residues: CSARQGLDYEQYF. Written as DNA, the CDR3 is TGCAGTGCTCGACAGGGACTCGACTACGAGCAGTACTTC.

This clonotype occurred many times. V gene TRBV7-2 combines with J gene TRBJ2-2; D is unresolved. In germline, CDR1 is SGHTA, CDR2 FQGNSA. V was shortened by 5 bases and J by 7 bases, with 14 bases between the two germline ends. This CDR3 has 14 residues. This CDR3 reads CASSLAQFNGELFF. The DNA for the CDR3 is TGTGCCAGCAGCCTCGCTCAGTTCAACGGGGAGCTGTTTTTT. The complete variable domain, with remaining parts taken from reference TRBV7-2 and TRBJ2-2, reads GAGVSQSPSNKVTEKGKDVELRCDPISGHTALYWYRQSLGQGLEFLIYFQGNSAPDKSGLPSDRFSAERTGGSVSTLTIQRTQQEDSAVYLCASSLAQFNGELFFGEGSRLTVL.

This clonotype appeared many times. The V and J genes are TRBV28 and TRBJ2-5; tentative D call: TRBD2 (5 bases). Germline values: CDR1 MDHEN, CDR2 SYDVKM. The germline V and J ends were trimmed by 1 base and 5 bases, with 17 bases remaining between them. This CDR3 region has 16 residues. In nucleotides, the CDR3 is TGTGCCAGCAGTTTATTAGACACGGGAAAGTGGGAGACCCAGTACTTC. The encoded protein is CASSLLDTGKWETQYF. Supplemented by reference TRBV28 and TRBJ2-5, the full variable domain reads DVKVTQSSRYLVKRTGEKVFLECVQDMDHENMFWYRQDPGLGLRLIYFSYDVKMKEKGDIPEGYSVSREKKERFSLILESASTNQTSMYLCASSLLDTGKWETQYFGPGTRLLVL.

The chain uses TRBV5-4 and TRBJ2-5; 14 nucleotides align to TRBD2. The CDR3 totals 16 residues. CDR1 and CDR2 from the germline V gene are SGHNT and YYREEE (reference sequence). The V and J ends lost 2 bases and 5 bases, in that order; junction bases with no gene match: 5. The CDR3 sequence: CASSFPGTSGSETQYF. CDR3 nucleotides: TGTGCCAGCAGCTTCCCGGGGACTAGCGGGAGTGAGACCCAGTACTTC. Complete variable domain (other parts from reference TRBV5-4 and TRBJ2-5): ETGVTQSPTHLIKTRGQQVTLRCSSQSGHNTVSWYQQALGQGPQFIFQYYREEENGRGNFPPRFSGLQFPNYSSELNVNALELDDSALYLCASSFPGTSGSETQYFGPGTRLLVL.

In its sample, this clonotype was seen many times. This chain joins TRBV2 and TRBJ2-7; D perhaps matches TRBD1 (5 bases). CDR1 and CDR2 from the germline V gene are SNHLY and FYNNEI. The V gene lost 6 bases and the J gene lost 2 bases, with 14 bases spanning the gap. This CDR3 region has 14 residues. CDR3 in DNA: TGTGCCAGCAGGGCAGGGCCCCAAGCCTACGAGCAGTACTTC. Its translation: CASRAGPQAYEQYF.

The chain carries TRBV11-2 and TRBJ2-3; a possible D gene is TRBD2 (6 bases). Per germline, CDR1 SGHAT and CDR2 FQNNGV. V was cut by 1 base and J by 2 bases, with 25 bases left in between. The CDR3 spans 20 residues. CDR3 loop: CASSLGVTSLGGAITDTQYF. CDR3 bases: TGTGCCAGCAGCTTAGGGGTGACCTCACTAGGCGGGGCGATCACAGATACGCAGTATTTT.

The table lists this clonotype with a few counts. CDR3 sequence reads: CAWRGTSWKQFF. The CDR3 DNA reads as TGTGCCTGGAGGGGGACTAGCTGGAAGCAGTTCTTC. V gene TRBV30 combines with J gene TRBJ2-1, with TRBD2 matching over 9 bases. The CDR3 is made up of 12 amino acids. Per germline, CDR1 GTSNPN and CDR2 SVGIG (reference sequence). Trimming cost V 3 bases and J 11 bases; bases outside gene matches: 5.

This clonotype was seen many times. V and J are TRBV29-1 and TRBJ2-7; TRBD1 agrees at 8 bases. The germline V gene encodes CDR1 SQVTM and CDR2 ANQGSEA. There are 12 residues in the CDR3. V lost 6 bases, J lost 7 bases, and 8 bases stayed unmatched. The CDR3 region is CSVSDRVGEQYF. In DNA form, the CDR3 reads TGCAGCGTGTCGGACAGGGTAGGGGAGCAGTACTTC.

The table lists this clonotype with a few counts. This chain joins TRBV28 and TRBJ2-1; the D is unclear. Trimming pared 3 bases from V and 7 bases from J, leaving 13 bases between. CDR1 is MDHEN, CDR2 SYDVKM, per germline. This CDR3 has 14 residues. The CDR3 DNA sequence: TGTGCCAGCAGTTTCGGCTCCTTAACAAATGAGCAGTTCTTC. Translating gives CASSFGSLTNEQFF.

There are many counts of this clonotype. The chain has TRBV29-1 and TRBJ1-1; D is possibly TRBD1 (5 bases). The CDR3 runs 11 residues. Germline CDR1 reads SQVTM; CDR2 reads ANQGSEA. Deletions cut 4 bases from V and 5 bases from J, with 8 bases between. The CDR3 protein is CSVAGVTEAFF. The DNA for the CDR3 is TGCAGCGTTGCGGGGGTTACTGAAGCTTTCTTT.